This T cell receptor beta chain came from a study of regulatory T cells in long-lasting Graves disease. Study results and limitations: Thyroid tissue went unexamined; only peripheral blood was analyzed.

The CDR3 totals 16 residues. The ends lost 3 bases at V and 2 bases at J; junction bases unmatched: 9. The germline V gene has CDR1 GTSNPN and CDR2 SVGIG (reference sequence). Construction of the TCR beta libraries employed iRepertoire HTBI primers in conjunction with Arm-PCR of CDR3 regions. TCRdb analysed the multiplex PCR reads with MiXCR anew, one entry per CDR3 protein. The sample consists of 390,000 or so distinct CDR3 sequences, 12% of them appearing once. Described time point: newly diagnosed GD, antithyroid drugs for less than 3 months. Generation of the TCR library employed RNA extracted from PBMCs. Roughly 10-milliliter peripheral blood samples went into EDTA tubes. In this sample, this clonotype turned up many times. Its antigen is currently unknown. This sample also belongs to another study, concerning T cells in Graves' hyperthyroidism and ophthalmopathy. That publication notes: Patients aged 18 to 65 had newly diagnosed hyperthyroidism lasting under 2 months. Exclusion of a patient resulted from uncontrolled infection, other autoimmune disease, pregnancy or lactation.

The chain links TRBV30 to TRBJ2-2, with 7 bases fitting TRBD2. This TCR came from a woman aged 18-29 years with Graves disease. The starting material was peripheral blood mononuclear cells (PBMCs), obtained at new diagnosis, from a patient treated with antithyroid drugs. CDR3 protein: CAWRPGGGVNTGELFF. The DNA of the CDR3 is TGTGCCTGGAGACCCGGGGGAGGGGTAAACACCGGGGAGCTGTTTTTT.